Listed here are 27 T cell receptor beta chains from one sample, sequenced in a study of T cell changes during pregnancy in multiple sclerosis. Profiling relied on immunoSEQ multiplex PCR, and the TCRdb table lists in-frame clones only, not all of them. The sample gives 90,000 to 120,000 clones, almost 95% of which show up once; 0.7% to 0.9% is in the top ten. Here the sequenced sample was peripheral blood, taken before pregnancy. These receptors originate from a female donor with multiple sclerosis, enrolled in a pregnancy study.

CDR3 amino acids: CASQPQGNTEAFF. CDR3 DNA sequence: TGTGCCAGCCAACCCCAGGGGAACACTGAAGCTTTCTTT. The chain combines TRBV28 with TRBJ1-1; TRBD1 might be the D (5 bases). Germline CDR1 is MDHEN and CDR2 is SYDVKM. The ends were cut back, 8 bases at V and 1 base at J, with 11 bases in the middle. The CDR3 consists of 13 residues.

The CDR3 loop reads CASGSLGTAYGYTF. The CDR3 region has the DNA TGTGCTAGTGGTTCGTTAGGGACAGCCTATGGCTACACCTTC. The rearrangement joins TRBV12-5 to TRBJ1-2; 7 bases line up with TRBD1. The germline V gene encodes CDR1 LGHNT and CDR2 FRNRAP. The trim removed 4 bases at V and 4 bases at J, leaving 6 bases unmatched. The CDR3 length is 14 residues.

V is TRBV10-3 and J is TRBJ2-7; 11 bases map to TRBD2. This CDR3 spans 19 amino acids. After removal of 3 bases from V and 1 base from J, the junction contained 14 bases not matched to a gene. CDR1 ENHRY and CDR2 SYGVKD come from the germline V gene. DNA for the CDR3: TGTGCCATCAGTGACCCGGGACATCTACTAGCGGGAGCTTCCTACGAGCAGTACTTC. Translated: CAISDPGHLLAGASYEQYF.

Worth noting for this clone: Distinct nucleotide sequences in the sample also encode this CDR3. The rearrangement uses TRBV19 and TRBJ2-1; D perhaps matches TRBD2 (5 bases). The CDR3 runs to 13 residues. The V gene's germline CDR1 is LNHDA and CDR2 SQIVND (reference sequence). Trimming took 3 bases from V and 4 from J, leaving 7 bases between them. DNA for the CDR3: TGTGCCAGTAGTATCTCGGGATACAATGAGCAGTTCTTC. The encoded protein is CASSISGYNEQFF.

The V and J genes are TRBV5-4 and TRBJ2-6, with 7 bases lining up with TRBD1. V dropped 1 base and J dropped 0; count of bases not matched to a gene: 13. CDR1 SGHNT and CDR2 YYREEE come from the germline V gene (reference sequence). CDR3 length: 20 amino acids. The CDR3 DNA reads TGTGCCAGCAGCTTGCCATTCCGGACAGGAGGACCCTCTGGGGCCAACGTCCTGACTTTC. Translation gives CASSLPFRTGGPSGANVLTF.

The J gene is TRBJ2-3, the V gene TRBV27; perhaps TRBD2 as D (6 bases). This CDR3 contains 14 residues. Trimming shortened V by 5 bases and J by 2 bases, and 11 bases separated the two germline ends. CDR1 and CDR2 from the germline V gene are MNHEY and SMNVEV (reference sequence). CDR3 residues: CASSPGTYTDTQYF. DNA of the CDR3: TGTGCCAGCAGTCCAGGGACTTACACAGATACGCAGTATTTT.

The chain recombines TRBV7-2 with TRBJ2-7; TRBD2 aligns across 11 bases. Germline CDR1 is SGHTA and CDR2 is FQGNSA. V was pared by 1 base and J by 6 bases, with 5 bases of the junction left unmatched. CDR3 length equals 15 residues. In DNA, the CDR3 is TGTGCCAGCAGCTTAGTACTAGCGGGAGAATTCGAGCAGTACTTC. Its translation: CASSLVLAGEFEQYF.

V usage is TRBV11-2 and J usage is TRBJ2-3; possibly TRBD2 for D (5 bases). Trimming left V 5 bases short and J 0 bases short, with 12 bases between. The CDR3 length is 15 residues. Germline CDR1 reads SGHAT; CDR2 reads FQNNGV. The CDR3 nucleotides read TGTGCCAGCAGCACCTCGGCGGGTAGCACAGATACGCAGTATTTT. It specifies CASSTSAGSTDTQYF. The variable domain in full, completed from reference TRBV11-2 and TRBJ2-3, reads EAGVAQSPRYKIIEKRQSVAFWCNPISGHATLYWYQQILGQGPKLLIQFQNNGVVDDSQLPKDRFSAERLKGVDSTLKIQPAKLEDSAVYLCASSTSAGSTDTQYFGPGTRLTVL.

This chain connects TRBV25-1 to TRBJ1-2; no clear D gene. This CDR3 has 12 amino acids. V was shortened by 3 bases and J by 7 bases, with 9 bases between the two germline ends. The V gene's germline CDR1 is MGHDK and CDR2 SYGVNS. CDR3 bases: TGTGCCAGCAGTGACCTTACTGCTGGCTACACCTTC. This translates into CASSDLTAGYTF.

CDR3 amino acids: CASSTKPEQQGASNEQYF. The CDR3, as DNA: TGTGCCAGCAGCACAAAACCGGAACAACAGGGGGCTTCGAACGAGCAGTACTTC. V and J are TRBV21-1 and TRBJ2-7; the listed D gene, TRBD1, was not tested against the DNA. TRBV21-1 represents a pseudogene. The CDR3 is 18 amino acids.

This rearrangement joins TRBV19 to TRBJ1-5, with TRBD1 identical over 9 bases. The V and J ends lost 9 bases and 1 base, in that order; junction bases with no gene match: 7. Germline V gives CDR1 LNHDA, CDR2 SQIVND (reference sequence). There are 15 residues in the CDR3. In DNA, the CDR3 is TGTGCCAGCCTTACAGGGGGCGTCAGCAATCAGCCCCAGCATTTT. The encoded protein is CASLTGGVSNQPQHF.

The chain links TRBV30 to TRBJ1-2; 7 positions agree with TRBD1. Germline CDR1 and CDR2: GTSNPN and SVGIG (reference sequence). This CDR3 comprises 12 residues. Trimming took 0 bases from V and 8 from J; bases not matched to a gene: 3. The CDR3 DNA reads as TGTGCCTGGAGTGTAGGGGGCAGCGGCTACACCTTC. Protein: CAWSVGGSGYTF.

The V gene is TRBV25-1, the J gene TRBJ2-1; TRBD2 matches at 9 bases. J lost 8 bases, V lost 0 bases, and 8 bases had no gene match. The CDR3 contains 16 residues. Per the germline V gene, CDR1 is MGHDK and CDR2 is SYGVNS. Here the CDR3 reads CASSEYGLAGRDEQFF. CDR3 coding DNA: TGTGCCAGCAGTGAATATGGGCTAGCGGGACGGGATGAGCAGTTCTTC.

V is TRBV5-4 and J is TRBJ2-7; 11 positions match TRBD2. Trimming took 4 bases from V and 4 from J; bases not matched to a gene: 4. Germline V CDR1 and CDR2: SGHNT, YYREEE (reference sequence). This CDR3 has 14 amino acids. The CDR3 sequence is CASSPGLAAYEQYF. CDR3 bases: TGTGCCAGCAGCCCGGGACTAGCGGCATACGAGCAGTACTTC.

The V and J genes are TRBV27 and TRBJ2-7; 7 nucleotides match TRBD2. This CDR3 has 14 amino acids. Germline CDR1 is MNHEY and CDR2 is SMNVEV (reference sequence). The trim removed 6 bases at V and 5 bases at J, leaving 10 bases unmatched. CDR3 coding DNA: TGTGCCAGCAGCCTACTAGCGACATATCACGAGCAGTACTTC. Translated, it gives CASSLLATYHEQYF.

The chain recombines TRBV4-2 with TRBJ2-1, with 14 bases lining up with TRBD2. Per germline, CDR1 LGHNA and CDR2 YNFKEQ. The V segment lost 6 bases and the J segment 0 bases; nucleotides outside the gene matches: 10. There are 19 residues in the CDR3. DNA for the CDR3: TGTGCCAGCAGTAGACGACTAGCGGGAGGGCCTGTCTCCTACAATGAGCAGTTCTTC. It specifies CASSRRLAGGPVSYNEQFF.

The rearrangement links TRBV15 to TRBJ1-4, with unresolved D. Germline V gene sequence: CDR1 LNHNV, CDR2 YYDKDF (reference sequence). The CDR3 is made up of 15 amino acids. The V and J ends lost 3 bases and 0 bases respectively, with 8 bases between them. CDR3 DNA sequence: TGTGCCACCAGCAGGACATACCCAACTAATGAAAAACTGTTTTTT. Translated: CATSRTYPTNEKLFF.

The rearrangement links TRBV6-6 to TRBJ2-3; possibly TRBD2 for D (6 bases). CDR1 and CDR2 (germline): MNHNY, SVGAGI (reference sequence). Between the trimmed V and J ends, which lost 6 bases and 4 bases, there was a span of 14 bases. The CDR3 length is 14 residues. CDR3 sequence reads: CASSRGNSADTQYF. CDR3 nucleotide sequence: TGTGCCAGCAGCCGGGGGAACTCGGCAGATACGCAGTATTTT.

The chain carries TRBV15 and TRBJ2-2; D possibly corresponds to TRBD1 (5 bases). The CDR3 sequence is 17 residues long. Per germline, CDR1 LNHNV and CDR2 YYDKDF (reference sequence). V shed 1 base and J shed 4 bases, with 16 bases lying between them. Here the CDR3 reads CATSRVSPQVTTGELFF. The CDR3 DNA follows: TGTGCCACCAGCAGAGTTTCCCCACAGGTAACCACCGGGGAGCTGTTTTTT.

This clone was seen a few times. The chain links TRBV19 to TRBJ1-1; no reliable D call. This CDR3 region has 13 residues. Germline CDR1 and CDR2: LNHDA and SQIVND (reference sequence). Trimming pared 3 bases from V and 1 base from J, leaving 6 bases between. The CDR3 bases are TGTGCCAGTAGTATCGGTACGAACACTGAAGCTTTCTTT. Its protein product is CASSIGTNTEAFF.

As DNA, the CDR3 is TGTGCCAGCAGGACGGGGGGATTGGGGGAGCAGTACTTC. Its translation is CASRTGGLGEQYF. V usage is TRBV28 and J usage is TRBJ2-7, with 7 nucleotides matching TRBD2. CDR1 MDHEN and CDR2 SYDVKM come from the germline V gene. There are 13 residues in the CDR3. V gave up 6 bases and J gave up 7 bases; unmatched junction bases: 9.

The chain combines TRBV7-9 with TRBJ2-1; TRBD2 matches 13 bases. Looked up from germline, CDR1 is SEHNR and CDR2 is FQNEAQ (reference sequence). This CDR3 has 16 residues. Trimming removed 5 bases from V and 9 bases from J; junction bases left unmatched: 10. Here the CDR3 reads CASSGRGLAGKAEQFF. DNA of the CDR3: TGTGCCAGCAGCGGACGGGGACTAGCGGGAAAGGCTGAGCAGTTCTTC.

The chain is built from TRBV11-2 and TRBJ2-1, with 11 bases matching TRBD2. Trimming cost V 0 bases and J 8 bases; bases outside gene matches: 6. This CDR3 is 16 amino acids long. Germline CDR1 and CDR2: SGHAT and FQNNGV. The CDR3, as DNA: TGTGCCAGCAGCTTAGATCTAGCGGGAGGCGGGGATGAGCAGTTCTTC. Its protein product is CASSLDLAGGGDEQFF.

The chain links TRBV6-5 to TRBJ2-2, with 7 bases that match TRBD2. After removal of 4 bases from V and 3 bases from J, the junction contained 8 bases not matched to a gene. This CDR3 has 16 amino acids. Germline V gene lookup returns CDR1 MNHEY and CDR2 SVGAGI. For the CDR3, the DNA is TGTGCCAGCAGTTTCCTAGGACTAGTTGACACCGGGGAGCTGTTTTTT. As protein: CASSFLGLVDTGELFF.

V usage is TRBV30 and J usage is TRBJ1-5; 7 bases are shared with TRBD1. The CDR3 covers 15 residues. V lost 3 bases to trimming and J lost 0 bases; unmatched junction nucleotides: 5. Germline V gives CDR1 GTSNPN, CDR2 SVGIG (reference sequence). CDR3 amino acids: CAWSTRQGSNQPQHF. The CDR3 nucleotides are TGTGCCTGGAGCACGCGACAGGGTAGCAATCAGCCCCAGCATTTT.

The J gene is TRBJ2-6, the V gene TRBV7-3, with TRBD1 identical over 7 bases. The CDR3 has 15 amino acids. The V segment lost 5 bases and the J segment 3 bases; nucleotides outside the gene matches: 4. Per germline, CDR1 SGHTA and CDR2 FQGTGA. CDR3 loop: CASSLGGGGANVLTF. CDR3 sequence (DNA): TGTGCCAGCAGCCTAGGGGGCGGTGGGGCCAACGTCCTGACTTTC.

This rearrangement joins TRBV30 to TRBJ2-3; a possible D gene is TRBD2 (6 bases). Trimming removed 4 bases from V and 1 base from J, with 15 bases in between. The CDR3 extends over 15 amino acids. The germline gives CDR1 GTSNPN, CDR2 SVGIG (reference sequence). The CDR3 loop is CAWKWGVSGTDTQYF. In DNA, the CDR3 is TGTGCCTGGAAGTGGGGGGTAAGCGGCACAGATACGCAGTATTTT.